The clone carrying this TCR beta chain was observed many times. Antigen specificity is unknown. This entry is derived from a study of type 1 regulatory T cells. From the reads, TCRdb called clonotypes with MiXCR, one entry per CDR3 protein. The data hold about 42,000 distinct CDR3 sequences, with about 12% observed a single time. Specimen: cultured non-Tr1 T cells, either the whole culture or a sorted T cell fraction (not recorded which). The clonotype comes from a human donor in good health.

The DNA of the CDR3 is TGTGCCAGCAGCGTCGAGGGGCTAGGTAACACCATATATTTT. Translated: CASSVEGLGNTIYF. This chain connects TRBV13 to TRBJ1-3; D is possibly TRBD1 (5 bases). Trimming pared 5 bases from V and 7 bases from J, leaving 15 bases between. The CDR3 loop spans 14 amino acids. CDR1 PRHDT and CDR2 FYEKMQ come from the germline V gene (reference sequence).